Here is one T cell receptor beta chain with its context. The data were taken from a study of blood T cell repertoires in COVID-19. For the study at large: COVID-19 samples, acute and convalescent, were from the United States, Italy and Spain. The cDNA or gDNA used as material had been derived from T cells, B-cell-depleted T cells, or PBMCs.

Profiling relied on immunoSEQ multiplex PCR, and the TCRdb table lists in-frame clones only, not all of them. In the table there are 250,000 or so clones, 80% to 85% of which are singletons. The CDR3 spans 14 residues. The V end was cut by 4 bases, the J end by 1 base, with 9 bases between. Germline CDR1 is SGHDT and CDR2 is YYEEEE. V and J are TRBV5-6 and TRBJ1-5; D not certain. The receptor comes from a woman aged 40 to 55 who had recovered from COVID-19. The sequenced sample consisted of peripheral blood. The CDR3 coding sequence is TGTGCCAGCAGCCCCATGAGAAGCAATCAGCCCCAGCATTTT. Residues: CASSPMRSNQPQHF.